The clone carrying this T cell receptor beta chain was seen more than once but under ten times. No antigen is known for it. The data were obtained in a study of identical twins. Template switching supplied a universal primer site; unique molecular identifiers were carried on the cDNA. TCRdb re-called the 5' RACE reads with MiXCR, one entry per CDR3 protein. This sample has about 250,000 distinct CDR3 sequences, with 11% to 15% found just once. Germline V gene sequence: CDR1 DFQATT, CDR2 SNEGSKA (reference sequence). This CDR3 is built from 13 residues. After removal of 0 bases from V and 4 bases from J, the junction contained 1 base not matched to a gene. The study's findings and limits: Insertions were reduced in abundant cord blood beta clonotypes but not in memory repertoires.

Source material: memory (CD45RO+) T cells sorted from blood. This sequence originates from a woman aged 18-29 years in good health. The gene calls are TRBV20-1 and TRBJ2-5; 8 bases are a match to TRBD1. CDR3 nucleotides: TGCAGTGCTAGAGACAGGGGGCCAGAGACCCAGTACTTC. It specifies CSARDRGPETQYF.